This T cell receptor beta chain was recovered during a study of blood T cell repertoires in COVID-19. This CDR3 is 15 amino acids long. Trimming removed 6 bases at V and 1 base at J, with 16 bases between. Per germline, CDR1 SGHDT and CDR2 YYEEEE. Generated by immunoSEQ multiplex PCR, the TCRdb table keeps only in-frame clones and is missing some. This sample has some 200,000 clones, with around 82% found just once. This rearrangement joins TRBV5-6 to TRBJ1-1; maybe TRBD1 (6 bases). The sequence came from a woman in her thirties or forties with acute COVID-19. The sample was PBMCs or T cells enriched from blood (not recorded which). The CDR3 DNA follows: TGTGCCAGCATATGGGGGCTCGGGGCGAACACTGAAGCTTTCTTT. Amino acid sequence: CASIWGLGANTEAFF. The variable domain in full, with the rest retrieved from reference TRBV5-6 and TRBJ1-1, is DAGVTQSPTHLIKTRGQQVTLRCSPKSGHDTVSWYQQALGQGPQFIFQYYEEEERQRGNFPDRFSGHQFPNYSSELNVNALLLGDSALYLCASIWGLGANTEAFFGQGTRLTVV.